Detailed here is one T cell receptor beta chain. Its antigen is still unknown. The data originate from a study of cytomegalovirus exposure and HLA in healthy donors. Whole-study findings and limits: The study dropped some indistinguishable V segments, TRBV6-2 and TRBV6-3 among them.

The CDR3 totals 14 residues. The V segment lost 5 bases and the J segment 4 bases; nucleotides outside the gene matches: 2. Per the germline V gene, CDR1 is MNHEY and CDR2 is SMNVEV (reference sequence). It was with 60 Vbeta and 13 Jbeta primers that the PCR ran. Data came from immunoSEQ multiplex PCR; TCRdb stores just in-frame clones and leaves some out. This sample carries tens of thousands of clones, about 80% of them seen once, and the ten largest clones take 6.3%. Sequenced: PBMCs. V and J are TRBV27 and TRBJ2-2; 9 positions agree with TRBD1. This receptor was obtained from a middle-aged man in good health and CMV-seronegative. This CDR3 is CASSRTGATGELFF. The CDR3 DNA reads as TGTGCCAGCAGTCGGACAGGGGCCACCGGGGAGCTGTTTTTT.